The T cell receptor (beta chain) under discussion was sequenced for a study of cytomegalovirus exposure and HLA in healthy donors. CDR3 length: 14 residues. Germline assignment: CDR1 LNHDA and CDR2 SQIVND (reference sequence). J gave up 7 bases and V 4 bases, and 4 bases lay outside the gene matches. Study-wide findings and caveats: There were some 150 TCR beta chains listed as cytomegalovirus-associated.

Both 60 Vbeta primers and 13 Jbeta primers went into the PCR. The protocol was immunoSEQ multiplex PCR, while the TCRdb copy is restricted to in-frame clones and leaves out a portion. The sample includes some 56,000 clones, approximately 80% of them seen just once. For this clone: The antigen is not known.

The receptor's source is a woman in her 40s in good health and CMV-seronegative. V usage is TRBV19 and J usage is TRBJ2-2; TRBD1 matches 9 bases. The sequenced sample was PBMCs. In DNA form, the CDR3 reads TGTGCCAGTAGTACCGGGACAGGGATCGGGGAGCTGTTTTTT. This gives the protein CASSTGTGIGELFF.